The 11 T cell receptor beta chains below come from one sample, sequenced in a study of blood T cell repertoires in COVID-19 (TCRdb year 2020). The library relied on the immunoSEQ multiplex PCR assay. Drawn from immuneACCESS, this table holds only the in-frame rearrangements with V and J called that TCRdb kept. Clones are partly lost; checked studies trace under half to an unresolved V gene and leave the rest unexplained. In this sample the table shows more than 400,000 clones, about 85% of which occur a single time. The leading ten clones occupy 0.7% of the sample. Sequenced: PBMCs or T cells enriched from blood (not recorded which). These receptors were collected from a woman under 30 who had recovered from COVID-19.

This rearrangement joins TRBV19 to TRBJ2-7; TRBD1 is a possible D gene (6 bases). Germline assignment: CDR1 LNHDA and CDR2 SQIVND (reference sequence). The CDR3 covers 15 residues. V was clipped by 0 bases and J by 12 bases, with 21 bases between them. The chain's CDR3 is CASSIDLLTGTRVYF. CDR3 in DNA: TGTGCCAGTAGTATAGATTTGTTGACAGGCACGCGCGTGTACTTC.

In DNA form, the CDR3 reads TGTGCCAGCAGCCCTGGGCGGGGACAGGGGGCTGGCTACACCTTC. Protein product: CASSPGRGQGAGYTF. The chain has TRBV5-8 and TRBJ1-2; 12 bases match TRBD1. The V gene end was trimmed by 4 bases and the J gene end by 7 bases; junction bases not matched to a gene: 8. The V gene's germline CDR1 is SGHTS and CDR2 YDEGEE. The CDR3 is made up of 15 amino acids.

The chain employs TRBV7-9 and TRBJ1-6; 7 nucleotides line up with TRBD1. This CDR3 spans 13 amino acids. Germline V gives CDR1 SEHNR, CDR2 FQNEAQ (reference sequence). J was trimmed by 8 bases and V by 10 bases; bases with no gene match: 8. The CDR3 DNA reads TGTGCCACCGGGACAGAAGCAGATTCACCCCTCCACTTT. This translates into CATGTEADSPLHF.

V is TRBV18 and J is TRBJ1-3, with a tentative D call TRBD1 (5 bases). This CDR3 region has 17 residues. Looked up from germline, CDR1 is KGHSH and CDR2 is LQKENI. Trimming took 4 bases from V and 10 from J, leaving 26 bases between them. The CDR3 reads CASSLRGTASSEGTIYF. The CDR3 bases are TGTGCCAGCTCACTTCGGGGGACTGCCTCATCCGAGGGGACCATATATTTT. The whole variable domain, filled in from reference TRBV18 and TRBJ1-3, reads NAGVMQNPRHLVRRRGQEARLRCSPMKGHSHVYWYRQLPEEGLKFMVYLQKENIIDESGMPKERFSAEFPKEGPSILRIQQVVRGDSAAYFCASSLRGTASSEGTIYFGEGSWLTVV.

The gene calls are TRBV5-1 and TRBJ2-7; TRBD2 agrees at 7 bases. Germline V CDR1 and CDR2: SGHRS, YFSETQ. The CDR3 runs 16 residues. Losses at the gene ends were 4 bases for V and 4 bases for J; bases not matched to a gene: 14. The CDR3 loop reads CASSPGLGVGIYEQYF. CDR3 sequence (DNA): TGCGCCAGCAGCCCCGGACTAGGCGTTGGTATTTACGAGCAGTACTTC.

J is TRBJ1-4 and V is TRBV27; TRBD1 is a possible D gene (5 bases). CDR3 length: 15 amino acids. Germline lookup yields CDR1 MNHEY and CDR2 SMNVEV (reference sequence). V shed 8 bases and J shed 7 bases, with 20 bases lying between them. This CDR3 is CASSLGQGGREKLFF. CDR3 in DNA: TGTGCCAGCTCCCTCGGGCAGGGTGGGCGTGAAAAACTGTTTTTT.

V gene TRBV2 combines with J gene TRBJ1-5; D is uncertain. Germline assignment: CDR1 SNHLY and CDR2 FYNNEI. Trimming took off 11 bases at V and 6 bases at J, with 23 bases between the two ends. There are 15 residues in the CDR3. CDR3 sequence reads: CAAGRQPIIIQPQHF. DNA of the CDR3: TGTGCCGCCGGGAGGCAGCCTATTATAATTCAGCCCCAGCATTTT. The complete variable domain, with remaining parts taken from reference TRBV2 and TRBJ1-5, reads EPEVTQTPSHQVTQMGQEVILRCVPISNHLYFYWYRQILGQKVEFLVSFYNNEISEKSEIFDDQFSVERPDGSNFTLKIRSTKLEDSAMYFCAAGRQPIIIQPQHFGDGTRLSIL.

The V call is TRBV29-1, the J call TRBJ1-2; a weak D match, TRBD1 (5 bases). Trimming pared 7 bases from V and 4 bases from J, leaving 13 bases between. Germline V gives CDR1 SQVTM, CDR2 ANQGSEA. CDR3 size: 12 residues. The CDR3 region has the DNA TGCAGCGCCCTCGGGAGGGGCTATGGCTACACCTTC. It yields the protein CSALGRGYGYTF.

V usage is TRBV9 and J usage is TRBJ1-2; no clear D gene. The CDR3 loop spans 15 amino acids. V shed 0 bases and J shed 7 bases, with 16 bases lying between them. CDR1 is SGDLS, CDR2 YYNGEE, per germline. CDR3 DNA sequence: TGTGCCAGCAGCGTAGAACCAGGAGGCCAGTCTGGCTACACCTTC. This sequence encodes CASSVEPGGQSGYTF.

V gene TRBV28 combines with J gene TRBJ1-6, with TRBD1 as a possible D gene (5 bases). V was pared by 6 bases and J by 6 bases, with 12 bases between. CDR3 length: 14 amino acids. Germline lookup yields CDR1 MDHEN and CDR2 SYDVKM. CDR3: CASSRAHGNSPLHF. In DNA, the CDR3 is TGTGCCAGCAGCAGGGCTCACGGTAATTCACCCCTCCACTTT.

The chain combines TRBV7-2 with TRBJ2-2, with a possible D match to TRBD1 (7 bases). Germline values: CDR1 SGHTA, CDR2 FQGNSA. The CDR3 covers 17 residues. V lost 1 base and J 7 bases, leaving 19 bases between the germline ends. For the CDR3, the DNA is TGTGCCAGCAGCTTAGACTTGGAGGGGGCGCGTAACGGGGAGCTGTTTTTT. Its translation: CASSLDLEGARNGELFF.